The entry that follows covers one T cell receptor beta chain sequence. The CDR3 spans 15 residues. After removal of 4 bases from V and 3 bases from J, the junction contained 4 bases not matched to a gene. Germline values: CDR1 SGHDN, CDR2 FVKESK. How the authors handled the data: Amplification of reference gene primers was used by the study to estimate nucleated cell counts. The protocol was immunoSEQ multiplex PCR, while the TCRdb copy is restricted to in-frame clones and leaves out a portion. V, J and clone size were drawn from that table, and D and trimming were deduced from the DNA. The sample lists around 42,000 clones, around nine tenths seen once, with roughly 4.8% in the top ten. The data derive from a study of blood T cell repertoires in COVID-19. Study summary: The United States, Italy and Spain provided the acute and convalescent COVID-19 samples.

The TCR originated in a human donor in a cohort sampled during active COVID-19. Sequencing was performed on peripheral blood. This chain uses TRBV14 with TRBJ1-1, with 11 bases matching TRBD1. The CDR3 here is CASSPRTGGYTEAFF. DNA of the CDR3: TGTGCCAGCAGCCCCCGGACAGGGGGCTACACTGAAGCTTTCTTT. The complete variable domain, with remaining parts taken from reference TRBV14 and TRBJ1-1, reads EAGVTQFPSHSVIEKGQTVTLRCDPISGHDNLYWYRRVMGKEIKFLLHFVKESKQDESGMPNNRFLAERTGGTYSTLKVQPAELEDSGVYFCASSPRTGGYTEAFFGQGTRLTVV.